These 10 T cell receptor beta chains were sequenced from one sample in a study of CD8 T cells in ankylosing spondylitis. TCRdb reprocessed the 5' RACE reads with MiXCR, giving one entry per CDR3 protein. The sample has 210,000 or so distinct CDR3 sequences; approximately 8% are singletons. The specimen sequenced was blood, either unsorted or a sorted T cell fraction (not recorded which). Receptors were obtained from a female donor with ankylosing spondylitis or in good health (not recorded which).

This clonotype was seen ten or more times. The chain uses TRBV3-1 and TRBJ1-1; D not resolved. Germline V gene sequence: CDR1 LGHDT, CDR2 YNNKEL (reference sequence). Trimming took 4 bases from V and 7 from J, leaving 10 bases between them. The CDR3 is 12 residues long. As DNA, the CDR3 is TGTGCCAGCAGCCTGACGGCGGGTGAAGCTTTCTTT. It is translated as CASSLTAGEAFF.

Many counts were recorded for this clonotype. CDR3 nucleotides: TGTGCCAGCAGCTTACCAGTGGGGTGGGGCGACGAGCAGTACTTC. Residues: CASSLPVGWGDEQYF. The chain recombines TRBV13 with TRBJ2-7, with D possibly being TRBD1 (5 bases). CDR3 length equals 15 residues. The germline gives CDR1 PRHDT, CDR2 FYEKMQ (reference sequence). Between the trimmed V and J ends, which lost 2 bases and 5 bases, there was a span of 16 bases.

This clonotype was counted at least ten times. CDR3 bases: TGTGCCAGCAGCGTCCACGGGGGAGGTGCCAACACCGGGGAGCTGTTTTTT. Encoded protein: CASSVHGGGANTGELFF. The chain recombines TRBV5-5 with TRBJ2-2, with D tentatively TRBD2 (6 bases). This CDR3 has 17 residues. Germline loops: CDR1 SGHKS, CDR2 YYEKEE (reference sequence). V lost 4 bases to trimming and J lost 2 bases, with 18 bases between them.

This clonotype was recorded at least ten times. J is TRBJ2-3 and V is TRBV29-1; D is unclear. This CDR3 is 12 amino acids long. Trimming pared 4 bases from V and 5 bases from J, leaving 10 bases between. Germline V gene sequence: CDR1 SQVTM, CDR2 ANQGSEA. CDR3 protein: CSVASFGDTQYF. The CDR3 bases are TGCAGCGTTGCCTCGTTCGGAGATACGCAGTATTTT.

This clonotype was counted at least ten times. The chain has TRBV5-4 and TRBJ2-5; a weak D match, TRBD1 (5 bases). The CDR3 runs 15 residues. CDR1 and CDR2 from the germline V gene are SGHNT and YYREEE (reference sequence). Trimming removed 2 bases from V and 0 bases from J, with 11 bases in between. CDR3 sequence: CASSFPGYHQETQYF. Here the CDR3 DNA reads TGTGCCAGCAGCTTTCCAGGGTACCACCAAGAGACCCAGTACTTC.

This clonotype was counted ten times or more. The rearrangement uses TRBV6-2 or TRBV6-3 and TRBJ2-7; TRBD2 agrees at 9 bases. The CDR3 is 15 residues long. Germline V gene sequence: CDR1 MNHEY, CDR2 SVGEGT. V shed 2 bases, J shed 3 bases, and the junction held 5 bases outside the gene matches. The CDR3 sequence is CASSYGLAGYYEQYF. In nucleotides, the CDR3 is TGTGCCAGCAGTTACGGGCTAGCGGGATACTACGAGCAGTACTTC.

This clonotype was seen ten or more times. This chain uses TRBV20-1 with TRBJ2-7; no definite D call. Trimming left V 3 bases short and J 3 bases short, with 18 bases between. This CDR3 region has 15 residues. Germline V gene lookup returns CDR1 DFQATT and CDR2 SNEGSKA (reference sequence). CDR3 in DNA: TGCAGTGCTAGTAAGGACGGCGCAACTCTCTACGAGCAGTACTTC. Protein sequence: CSASKDGATLYEQYF.

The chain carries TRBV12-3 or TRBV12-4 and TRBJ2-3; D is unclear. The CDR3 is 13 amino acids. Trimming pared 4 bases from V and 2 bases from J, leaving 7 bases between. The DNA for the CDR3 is TGTGCCAGCAGTTGGGTGGTCACAGATACGCAGTATTTT. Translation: CASSWVVTDTQYF.

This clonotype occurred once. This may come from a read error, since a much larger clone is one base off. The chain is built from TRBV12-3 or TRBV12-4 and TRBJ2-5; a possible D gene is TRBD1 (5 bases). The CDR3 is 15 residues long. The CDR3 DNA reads TGTACCAGCAGTTTAGGGCAGGGCTTTCAAGAGACCCAGTACTTC. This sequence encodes CTSSLGQGFQETQYF.

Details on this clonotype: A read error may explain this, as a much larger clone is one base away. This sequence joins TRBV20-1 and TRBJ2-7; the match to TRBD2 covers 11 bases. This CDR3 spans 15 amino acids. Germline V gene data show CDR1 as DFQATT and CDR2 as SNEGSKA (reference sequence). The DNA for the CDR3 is TGCTGTGCTACCGGAGGGGGGACTAGCGGTTACGAGCAGTACTTC. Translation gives CCATGGGTSGYEQYF.